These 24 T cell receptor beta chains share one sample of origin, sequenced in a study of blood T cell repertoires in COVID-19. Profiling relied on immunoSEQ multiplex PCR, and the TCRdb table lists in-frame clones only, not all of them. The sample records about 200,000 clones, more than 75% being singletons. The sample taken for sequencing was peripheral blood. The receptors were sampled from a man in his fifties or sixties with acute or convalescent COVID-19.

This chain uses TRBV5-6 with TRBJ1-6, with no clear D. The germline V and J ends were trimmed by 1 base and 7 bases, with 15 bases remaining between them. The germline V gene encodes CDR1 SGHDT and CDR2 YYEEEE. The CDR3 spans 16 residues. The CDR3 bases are TGTGCCAGCAGCTTGTTCGGGGAACCGCGGAATTCACCCCTCCACTTT. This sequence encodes CASSLFGEPRNSPLHF.

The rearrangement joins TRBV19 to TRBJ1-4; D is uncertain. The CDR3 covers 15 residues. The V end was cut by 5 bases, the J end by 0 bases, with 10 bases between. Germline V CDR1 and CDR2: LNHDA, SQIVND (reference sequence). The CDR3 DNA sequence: TGTGCCAGTAGTGCTTCAGGATCAACTAATGAAAAACTGTTTTTT. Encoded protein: CASSASGSTNEKLFF.

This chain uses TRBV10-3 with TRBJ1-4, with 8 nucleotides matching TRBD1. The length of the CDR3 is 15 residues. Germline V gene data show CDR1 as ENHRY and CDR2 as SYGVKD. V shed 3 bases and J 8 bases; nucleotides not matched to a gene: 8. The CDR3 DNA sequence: TGTGCCATCAGTGACCTCACAGGGGGGAACGAAAAACTGTTTTTT. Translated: CAISDLTGGNEKLFF.

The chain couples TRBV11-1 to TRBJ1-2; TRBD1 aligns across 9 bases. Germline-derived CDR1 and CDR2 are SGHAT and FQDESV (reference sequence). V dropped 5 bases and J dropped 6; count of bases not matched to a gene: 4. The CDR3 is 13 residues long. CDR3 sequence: CASSGRTGDGYTF. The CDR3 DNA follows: TGTGCCAGCAGCGGTCGGACAGGGGATGGCTACACCTTC.

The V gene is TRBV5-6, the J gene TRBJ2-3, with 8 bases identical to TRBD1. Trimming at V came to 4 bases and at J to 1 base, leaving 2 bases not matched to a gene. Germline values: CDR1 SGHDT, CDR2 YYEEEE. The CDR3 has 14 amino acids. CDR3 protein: CASSPTGGTDTQYF. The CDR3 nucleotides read TGTGCCAGCAGCCCGACAGGGGGCACAGATACGCAGTATTTT. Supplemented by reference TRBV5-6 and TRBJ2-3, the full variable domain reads DAGVTQSPTHLIKTRGQQVTLRCSPKSGHDTVSWYQQALGQGPQFIFQYYEEEERQRGNFPDRFSGHQFPNYSSELNVNALLLGDSALYLCASSPTGGTDTQYFGPGTRLTVL.

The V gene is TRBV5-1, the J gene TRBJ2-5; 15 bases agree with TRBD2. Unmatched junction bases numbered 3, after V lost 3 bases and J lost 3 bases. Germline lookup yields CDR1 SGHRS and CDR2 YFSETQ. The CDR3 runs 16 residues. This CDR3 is CASSSGTSGGKETQYF. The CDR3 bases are TGCGCCAGCAGCTCCGGGACTAGCGGGGGGAAAGAGACCCAGTACTTC.

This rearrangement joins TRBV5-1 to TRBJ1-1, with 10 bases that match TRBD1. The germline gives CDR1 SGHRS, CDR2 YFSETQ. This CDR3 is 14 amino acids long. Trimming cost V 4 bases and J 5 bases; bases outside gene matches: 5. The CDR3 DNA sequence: TGCGCCAGCAGCCCAGGACAGGGGGATACTGAAGCTTTCTTT. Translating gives CASSPGQGDTEAFF.

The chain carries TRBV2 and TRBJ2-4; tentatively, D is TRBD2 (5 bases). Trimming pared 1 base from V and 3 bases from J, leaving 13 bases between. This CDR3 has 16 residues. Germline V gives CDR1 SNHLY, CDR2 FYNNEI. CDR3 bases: TGTGCCAGCAGTGAAGGTTTCGGGATCGACAAAAACATTCAGTACTTC. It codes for CASSEGFGIDKNIQYF.

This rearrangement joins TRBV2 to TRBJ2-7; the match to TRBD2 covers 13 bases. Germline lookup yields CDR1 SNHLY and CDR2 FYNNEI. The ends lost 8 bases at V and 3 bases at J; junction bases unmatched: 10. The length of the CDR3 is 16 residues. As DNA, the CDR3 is TGTGCCAGCCGGATGACTAGCGGGGGGCCAAACTACGAGCAGTACTTC. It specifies CASRMTSGGPNYEQYF.

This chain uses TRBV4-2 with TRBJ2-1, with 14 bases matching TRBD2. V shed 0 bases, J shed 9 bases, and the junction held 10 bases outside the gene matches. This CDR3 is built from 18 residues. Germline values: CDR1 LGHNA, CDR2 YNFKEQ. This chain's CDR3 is CASSQEGRGLAGVVEQFF. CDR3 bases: TGTGCCAGCAGCCAAGAGGGGAGGGGACTAGCGGGGGTAGTTGAGCAGTTCTTC.

The CDR3 DNA follows: TGTGCCAGCTCAGACAGGGGACGAAGCGCTTATCAGCCCCAGCATTTT. Translation gives CASSDRGRSAYQPQHF. The chain combines TRBV19 with TRBJ1-5; TRBD1 agrees at 8 bases. This CDR3 comprises 16 residues. Germline values: CDR1 LNHDA, CDR2 SQIVND (reference sequence). J gave up 5 bases and V 9 bases, and 15 bases lay outside the gene matches. The variable domain in full, with the rest retrieved from reference TRBV19 and TRBJ1-5, is DGGITQSPKYLFRKEGQNVTLSCEQNLNHDAMYWYRQDPGQGLRLIYYSQIVNDFQKGDIAEGYSVSREKKESFPLTVTSAQKNPTAFYLCASSDRGRSAYQPQHFGDGTRLSIL.

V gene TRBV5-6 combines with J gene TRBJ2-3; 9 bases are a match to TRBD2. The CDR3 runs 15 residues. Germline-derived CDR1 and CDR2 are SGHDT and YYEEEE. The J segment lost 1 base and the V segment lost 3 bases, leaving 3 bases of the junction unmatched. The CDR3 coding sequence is TGTGCCAGCAGCTCAGCGGGGGGCGGCACAGATACGCAGTATTTT. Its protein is CASSSAGGGTDTQYF. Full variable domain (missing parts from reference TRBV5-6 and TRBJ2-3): DAGVTQSPTHLIKTRGQQVTLRCSPKSGHDTVSWYQQALGQGPQFIFQYYEEEERQRGNFPDRFSGHQFPNYSSELNVNALLLGDSALYLCASSSAGGGTDTQYFGPGTRLTVL.

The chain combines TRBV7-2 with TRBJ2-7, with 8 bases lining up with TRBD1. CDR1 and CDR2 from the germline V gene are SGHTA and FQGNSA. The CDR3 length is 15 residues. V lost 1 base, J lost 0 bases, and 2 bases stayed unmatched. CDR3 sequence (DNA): TGTGCCAGCAGCTTAGAACAGGGGGGCTCCTACGAGCAGTACTTC. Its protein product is CASSLEQGGSYEQYF.

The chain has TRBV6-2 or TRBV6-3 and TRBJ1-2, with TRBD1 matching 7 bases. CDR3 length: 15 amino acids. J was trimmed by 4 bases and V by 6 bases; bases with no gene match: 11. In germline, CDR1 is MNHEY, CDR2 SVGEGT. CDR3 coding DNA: TGTGCCAGCAGCCACTCCGGACAGGACCCCTATGGCTACACCTTC. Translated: CASSHSGQDPYGYTF.

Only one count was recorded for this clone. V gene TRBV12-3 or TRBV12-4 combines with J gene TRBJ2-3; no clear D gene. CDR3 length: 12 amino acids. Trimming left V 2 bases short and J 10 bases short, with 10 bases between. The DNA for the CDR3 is TGTGCCAGCAGTTTATCGCCCCGCGCGCAGTATTTT. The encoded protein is CASSLSPRAQYF.

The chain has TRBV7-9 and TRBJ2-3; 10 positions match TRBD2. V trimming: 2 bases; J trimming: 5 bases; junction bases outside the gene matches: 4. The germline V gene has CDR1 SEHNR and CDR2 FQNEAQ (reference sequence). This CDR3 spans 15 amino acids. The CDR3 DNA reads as TGTGCCAGCAGCTTAAGCGGGGGGGCCGTAGATACGCAGTATTTT. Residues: CASSLSGGAVDTQYF. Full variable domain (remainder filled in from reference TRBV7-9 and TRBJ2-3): DTGVSQNPRHKITKRGQNVTFRCDPISEHNRLYWYRQTLGQGPEFLTYFQNEAQLEKSRLLSDRFSAERPKGSFSTLEIQRTEQGDSAMYLCASSLSGGAVDTQYFGPGTRLTVL.

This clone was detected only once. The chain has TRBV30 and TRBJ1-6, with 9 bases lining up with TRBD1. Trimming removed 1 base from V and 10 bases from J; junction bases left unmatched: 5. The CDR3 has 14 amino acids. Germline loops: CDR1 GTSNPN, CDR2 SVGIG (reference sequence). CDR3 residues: CAWSDRGRGSPLHF. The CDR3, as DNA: TGTGCCTGGAGTGACAGGGGGCGGGGGTCACCCCTCCACTTT.

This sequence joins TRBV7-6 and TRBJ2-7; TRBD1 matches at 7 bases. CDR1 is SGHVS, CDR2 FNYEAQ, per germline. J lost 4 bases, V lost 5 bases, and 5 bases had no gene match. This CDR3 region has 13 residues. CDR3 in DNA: TGTGCCAGCAGCCCCCAGACAGGGTACGAGCAGTACTTC. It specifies CASSPQTGYEQYF. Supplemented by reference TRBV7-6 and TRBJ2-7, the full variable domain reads GAGVSQSPRYKVTKRGQDVALRCDPISGHVSLYWYRQALGQGPEFLTYFNYEAQQDKSGLPNDRFSAERPEGSISTLTIQRTEQRDSAMYRCASSPQTGYEQYFGPGTRLTVT.

CDR3 DNA: TGTGCCTCGGTTGGCAGGGGGAATGAAAAACTGTTTTTT. Its protein product is CASVGRGNEKLFF. The chain links TRBV9 to TRBJ1-4; 7 positions agree with TRBD1. The trim removed 10 bases at V and 5 bases at J, leaving 8 bases unmatched. The CDR3 loop spans 13 amino acids. Per the germline V gene, CDR1 is SGDLS and CDR2 is YYNGEE.

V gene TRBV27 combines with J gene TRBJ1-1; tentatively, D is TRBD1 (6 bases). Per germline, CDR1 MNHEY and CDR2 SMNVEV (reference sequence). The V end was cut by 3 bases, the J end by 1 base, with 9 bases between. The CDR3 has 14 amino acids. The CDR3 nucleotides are TGTGCCAGCAGTTTCCAGGGGAAGAACACTGAAGCTTTCTTT. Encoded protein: CASSFQGKNTEAFF.

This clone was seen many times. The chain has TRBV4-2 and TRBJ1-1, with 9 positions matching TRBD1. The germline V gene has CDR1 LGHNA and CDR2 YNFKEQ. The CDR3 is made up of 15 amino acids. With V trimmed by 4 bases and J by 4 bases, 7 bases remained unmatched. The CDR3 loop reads CASSLPGTGSTEAFF. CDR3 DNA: TGTGCCAGCAGCCTTCCGGGGACAGGGAGCACTGAAGCTTTCTTT.

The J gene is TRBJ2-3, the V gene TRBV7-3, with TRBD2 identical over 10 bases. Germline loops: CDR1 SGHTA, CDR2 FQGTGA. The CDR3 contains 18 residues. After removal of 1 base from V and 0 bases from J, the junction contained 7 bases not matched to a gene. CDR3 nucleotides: TGTGCCAGCAGCTTAATCGGACTAGCGGCAACTAGCACAGATACGCAGTATTTT. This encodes CASSLIGLAATSTDTQYF.

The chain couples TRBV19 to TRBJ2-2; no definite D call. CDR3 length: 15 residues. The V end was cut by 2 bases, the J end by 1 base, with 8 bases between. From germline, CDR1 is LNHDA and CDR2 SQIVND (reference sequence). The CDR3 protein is CASSIPKRNTGELFF. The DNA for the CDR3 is TGTGCCAGTAGTATACCGAAGAGGAACACCGGGGAGCTGTTTTTT. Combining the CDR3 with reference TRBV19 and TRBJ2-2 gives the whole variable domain DGGITQSPKYLFRKEGQNVTLSCEQNLNHDAMYWYRQDPGQGLRLIYYSQIVNDFQKGDIAEGYSVSREKKESFPLTVTSAQKNPTAFYLCASSIPKRNTGELFFGEGSRLTVL.

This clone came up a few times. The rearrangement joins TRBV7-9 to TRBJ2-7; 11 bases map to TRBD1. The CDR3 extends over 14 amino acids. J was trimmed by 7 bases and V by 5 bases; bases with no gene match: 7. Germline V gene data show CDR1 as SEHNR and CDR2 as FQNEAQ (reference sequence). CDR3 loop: CASSRDRGVWEQYF. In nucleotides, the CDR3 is TGTGCCAGCAGCAGGGACAGGGGGGTGTGGGAGCAGTACTTC. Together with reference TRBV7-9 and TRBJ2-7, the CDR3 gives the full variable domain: DTGVSQNPRHKITKRGQNVTFRCDPISEHNRLYWYRQTLGQGPEFLTYFQNEAQLEKSRLLSDRFSAERPKGSFSTLEIQRTEQGDSAMYLCASSRDRGVWEQYFGPGTRLTVT.